The 29 T cell receptor beta chains below all came from one sample that was sequenced in a study of blood T cell repertoires in COVID-19. Produced via immunoSEQ multiplex PCR; TCRdb's table is partial and in-frame only. The data show about 100,000 clones, almost 95% seen once. The sequenced sample consisted of peripheral blood. The receptors derive from a man aged 50-59 years with active COVID-19.

CDR3 protein: CASSSVNTGVRSGEQFF. CDR3 nucleotide sequence: TGTGCCAGCAGCTCGGTTAATACAGGGGTCCGGTCCGGTGAGCAGTTCTTC. The V and J genes are TRBV7-3 and TRBJ2-1, with 7 nucleotides matching TRBD1. This CDR3 has 17 residues. The J segment lost 9 bases and the V segment lost 4 bases, leaving 18 bases of the junction unmatched. CDR1 and CDR2 (germline): SGHTA, FQGTGA.

The chain uses TRBV19 and TRBJ2-1; 9 nucleotides align to TRBD1. The length of the CDR3 is 15 residues. With 7 bases clipped from V and 7 bases from J, the junction kept 11 bases outside the gene matches. Germline V gives CDR1 LNHDA, CDR2 SQIVND (reference sequence). The CDR3, as DNA: TGTGCCAGTATAGGGGGGGACAGGGTTAGGAATGAGCAGTTCTTC. Its protein is CASIGGDRVRNEQFF.

This chain uses TRBV28 with TRBJ1-1, with a weak D call TRBD1 (6 bases). CDR1 MDHEN and CDR2 SYDVKM come from the germline V gene. V lost 4 bases, J lost 0 bases, and 9 bases lay in between. CDR3 length: 14 residues. CDR3 sequence (DNA): TGTGCCAGCAGTTCAGGACAGATGAACACTGAAGCTTTCTTT. Protein sequence: CASSSGQMNTEAFF.

The J gene is TRBJ1-1, the V gene TRBV18; possible D gene TRBD1, 6 bases. This CDR3 comprises 14 residues. Germline lookup yields CDR1 KGHSH and CDR2 LQKENI. Trimming stripped 3 bases from V and 0 bases from J, with 8 bases between. The CDR3 DNA reads TGTGCCAGCTCACCGACAGGAATGAACACTGAAGCTTTCTTT. Encoded protein: CASSPTGMNTEAFF.

Notes on this clone: The junction differs from germline at one of its ends, possibly a read error. This chain links TRBV7-2 with TRBJ2-3; D ambiguous. The CDR3 spans 12 residues. Germline assignment: CDR1 SGHTA and CDR2 FQGNSA. The chain's CDR3 is CASTLRRDTQYF. The DNA for the CDR3 is TGTGCCAGCACCTTAAGGAGAGATACGCAGTATTTT.

This chain uses TRBV10-3 with TRBJ2-1; TRBD2 aligns across 8 bases. Germline V gene data show CDR1 as ENHRY and CDR2 as SYGVKD. V dropped 3 bases and J dropped 7; count of bases not matched to a gene: 8. This CDR3 is built from 15 residues. CDR3 coding DNA: TGTGCCATCAGTGAACCGACTAGCGCCAGAAATGAGCAGTTCTTC. Protein: CAISEPTSARNEQFF.

The V call is TRBV4-1, the J call TRBJ2-1; 9 positions match TRBD1. V was clipped by 4 bases and J by 6 bases; unmatched bases: 16. The CDR3 extends over 18 amino acids. Germline loops: CDR1 MGHRA, CDR2 YSYEKL. The CDR3 coding sequence is TGCGCCAGCAGCCGGGACCTTCTGGGGACAGGGAGACCCAATGAGCAGTTCTTC. It specifies CASSRDLLGTGRPNEQFF.

V usage is TRBV6-6 and J usage is TRBJ2-5, with D possibly matching TRBD2 (5 bases). This CDR3 has 11 residues. Trimming stripped 6 bases from V and 5 bases from J, with 7 bases between. Germline V CDR1 and CDR2: MNHNY, SVGAGI (reference sequence). CDR3 sequence reads: CASSERETQYF. As DNA, the CDR3 is TGTGCCAGCAGCGAGCGGGAGACCCAGTACTTC.

The CDR3: CASRIGQNTEAFF. For the CDR3, the DNA is TGCGCCAGCAGAATAGGACAGAACACTGAAGCTTTCTTT. This chain links TRBV10-1 with TRBJ1-1; tentatively, D is TRBD1 (5 bases). Trimming pared 6 bases from V and 1 base from J, leaving 9 bases between. CDR3 length: 13 residues. CDR1 and CDR2 (germline): WNHNN, SYGVQD (reference sequence).

This clone was seen a handful of times. This sequence joins TRBV3-1 (or the pseudogene TRBV3-2) and TRBJ1-1; possible D gene TRBD1, 5 bases. Germline V lookup: CDR1 LGHDT, CDR2 YNNKEL (reference sequence). The CDR3 extends over 13 amino acids. V shed 3 bases and J shed 5 bases, with 10 bases lying between them. The CDR3 loop reads CASSHTPGTEAFF. The CDR3, as DNA: TGTGCCAGCAGCCACACCCCAGGGACTGAAGCTTTCTTT.

The rearrangement uses TRBV18 and TRBJ2-1; 8 bases map to TRBD2. The CDR3 runs 14 residues. The germline gives CDR1 KGHSH, CDR2 LQKENI. V lost 5 bases to trimming and J lost 2 bases; unmatched junction nucleotides: 2. The CDR3 DNA follows: TGTGCCAGCTCAACGGGACTAGCCTACAATGAGCAGTTCTTC. This sequence encodes CASSTGLAYNEQFF.

This sequence joins TRBV19 and TRBJ1-1; 7 nucleotides agree with TRBD1. Trimming took 1 base from V and 4 from J; bases not matched to a gene: 9. CDR1 LNHDA and CDR2 SQIVND come from the germline V gene (reference sequence). This CDR3 is built from 16 residues. CDR3 bases: TGTGCCAGTAGTATAGGAGGGGGCTCCGGGGGCACTGAAGCTTTCTTT. It codes for CASSIGGGSGGTEAFF.

The chain employs TRBV6-5 and TRBJ2-1; the D gene is possibly TRBD2 (6 bases). The V end lost 6 bases, the J end lost 5 bases, and 11 bases lay between the germline ends. Germline V gene data show CDR1 as MNHEY and CDR2 as SVGAGI. This CDR3 has 13 residues. DNA for the CDR3: TGTGCCAGCAGAAGGAGGGATAACAATGAGCAGTTCTTC. It translates to CASRRRDNNEQFF.

J is TRBJ1-5 and V is TRBV30, with TRBD1 matching 7 bases. There are 15 residues in the CDR3. V trimming: 5 bases; J trimming: 0 bases; junction bases outside the gene matches: 7. CDR1 is GTSNPN and CDR2 is SVGIG in the germline V gene (reference sequence). For the CDR3, the DNA is TGTGCCTGGGCTTTCAGGGGGTCTAGCAATCAGCCCCAGCATTTT. It encodes CAWAFRGSSNQPQHF.

The chain uses TRBV5-1 and TRBJ2-3; 7 bases map to TRBD1. Trimming at V came to 4 bases and at J to 6 bases, leaving 8 bases not matched to a gene. CDR1 SGHRS and CDR2 YFSETQ come from the germline V gene. This CDR3 has 14 amino acids. The CDR3 DNA sequence: TGCGCCAGCAGCCTGGGACAGTCACCGGATACGCAGTATTTT. Its protein is CASSLGQSPDTQYF.

The V and J genes are TRBV20-1 and TRBJ2-1; 11 bases are shared with TRBD2. Looked up from germline, CDR1 is DFQATT and CDR2 is SNEGSKA (reference sequence). The CDR3 is 16 residues long. V lost 3 bases and J lost 3; bases outside the gene matches: 7. CDR3 protein: CSASFGTSGFYNEQFF. CDR3 bases: TGCAGTGCTAGTTTCGGGACTAGCGGATTCTACAATGAGCAGTTCTTC.

This clone came up once. The rearrangement uses TRBV7-9 and TRBJ1-4; no clear D gene. V was cut by 3 bases and J by 7 bases, with 15 bases left in between. CDR3 length: 15 residues. Germline values: CDR1 SEHNR, CDR2 FQNEAQ (reference sequence). DNA for the CDR3: TGTGCCAGCAGCTTCCCCGCAACAGCCGGTGAAAAACTGTTTTTT. Its translation: CASSFPATAGEKLFF. Complete variable domain (other parts from reference TRBV7-9 and TRBJ1-4): DTGVSQNPRHKITKRGQNVTFRCDPISEHNRLYWYRQTLGQGPEFLTYFQNEAQLEKSRLLSDRFSAERPKGSFSTLEIQRTEQGDSAMYLCASSFPATAGEKLFFGSGTQLSVL.

This chain uses TRBV19 with TRBJ1-6, with TRBD1 as a possible D gene (6 bases). V was pared by 7 bases and J by 5 bases, with 18 bases between. Germline CDR1 reads LNHDA; CDR2 reads SQIVND (reference sequence). The CDR3 has 16 amino acids. CDR3: CASKLLSTGDNSPLHF. DNA for the CDR3: TGTGCCAGTAAATTATTATCGACAGGCGATAATTCACCCCTCCACTTT.

The genes are TRBV7-8 and TRBJ2-3; 7 bases fit TRBD1. V gave up 2 bases and J gave up 0 bases; unmatched junction bases: 5. CDR3 length equals 16 residues. The germline CDR1 and CDR2 sequences are SGHVS and FQNEAQ. CDR3 DNA: TGTGCCAGCAGCTTAAGGTCCAGGGGGAGCACAGATACGCAGTATTTT. Protein: CASSLRSRGSTDTQYF.

This clone was found a few times. The chain combines TRBV7-8 with TRBJ2-1, with D hard to call. V was cut by 3 bases and J by 0 bases, with 9 bases left in between. The CDR3 spans 15 residues. In germline, CDR1 is SGHVS, CDR2 FQNEAQ. The chain's CDR3 is CASSFSQSSYNEQFF. The CDR3 DNA is TGTGCCAGCAGCTTCTCACAGAGCTCCTACAATGAGCAGTTCTTC.

The rearrangement joins TRBV10-2 to TRBJ2-1, with D unclear. V lost 7 bases and J lost 5, with 12 bases in between. The CDR3 covers 13 residues. The V gene's germline CDR1 is WSHSY and CDR2 SAAADI. CDR3 DNA sequence: TGCGCCAGCAAAGCCCGGAGTGACAATGAGCAGTTCTTC. It codes for CASKARSDNEQFF.

The chain is built from TRBV7-9 and TRBJ2-6; D is perhaps TRBD2 (6 bases). The CDR3 extends over 13 amino acids. V lost 3 bases to trimming and J lost 9 bases, with 9 bases between them. Germline CDR1 SEHNR, CDR2 FQNEAQ (reference sequence). The chain's CDR3 is CASSLAGSNVLTF. The CDR3 DNA reads as TGTGCCAGCAGCTTGGCGGGGAGCAACGTCCTGACTTTC.

The chain links TRBV7-2 to TRBJ2-7; 8 nucleotides line up with TRBD1. Trimming at V came to 1 base and at J to 6 bases, leaving 5 bases not matched to a gene. CDR3 length: 14 residues. The germline gives CDR1 SGHTA, CDR2 FQGNSA. The CDR3 region has the DNA TGTGCCAGCAGCTTAGGGACAGGGATGGGCGAGCAGTACTTC. Amino acids: CASSLGTGMGEQYF.

This chain connects TRBV19 to TRBJ2-7; 12 bases map to TRBD2. This CDR3 has 16 amino acids. With V trimmed by 4 bases and J by 2 bases, 6 bases remained unmatched. The germline V gene encodes CDR1 LNHDA and CDR2 SQIVND (reference sequence). The CDR3 nucleotides are TGTGCCAGTAGTAAACTAGCGGGAGGAGATCCCTACGAGCAGTACTTC. This sequence encodes CASSKLAGGDPYEQYF. Supplemented by reference TRBV19 and TRBJ2-7, the full variable domain reads DGGITQSPKYLFRKEGQNVTLSCEQNLNHDAMYWYRQDPGQGLRLIYYSQIVNDFQKGDIAEGYSVSREKKESFPLTVTSAQKNPTAFYLCASSKLAGGDPYEQYFGPGTRLTVT.

The V and J genes are TRBV5-1 and TRBJ2-1, with TRBD1 matching 7 bases. Losses at the gene ends were 0 bases for V and 2 bases for J; bases not matched to a gene: 2. Germline CDR1 and CDR2: SGHRS and YFSETQ. The CDR3 length is 15 residues. CDR3 in amino acids: CASSLEGGAYNEQFF. In DNA form, the CDR3 reads TGCGCCAGCAGCTTGGAAGGGGGCGCCTACAATGAGCAGTTCTTC.

The chain has TRBV6-5 and TRBJ1-1; D might be TRBD1 (6 bases). Trimming took 8 bases from V and 1 from J, leaving 11 bases between them. The CDR3 has 13 amino acids. The germline V gene encodes CDR1 MNHEY and CDR2 SVGAGI. This CDR3 is CASRWTENTEAFF. In DNA, the CDR3 is TGTGCCAGCCGATGGACAGAGAACACTGAAGCTTTCTTT.

This clone came up once. The rearrangement links TRBV5-1 to TRBJ2-1; a possible D gene is TRBD1 (5 bases). CDR3 length equals 16 residues. Trimming took off 0 bases at V and 7 bases at J, with 17 bases between the two ends. Germline V gene sequence: CDR1 SGHRS, CDR2 YFSETQ. The CDR3 nucleotides read TGCGCCAGCAGCTTGGCACCAGGGCCGATGAGGAATGAGCAGTTCTTC. This codes for CASSLAPGPMRNEQFF.

The chain links TRBV11-2 to TRBJ2-1, with a tentative D call TRBD2 (6 bases). This CDR3 contains 14 residues. The V end lost 5 bases, the J end lost 4 bases, and 12 bases lay between the germline ends. The V gene's germline CDR1 is SGHAT and CDR2 FQNNGV. CDR3 amino acids: CASSPTRNYNEQFF. The CDR3 bases are TGTGCCAGCAGCCCGACTAGGAATTACAATGAGCAGTTCTTC.

This clone was found once. V and J are TRBV28 and TRBJ1-6, with D maybe TRBD1 (6 bases). The CDR3 consists of 17 residues. The germline V gene encodes CDR1 MDHEN and CDR2 SYDVKM. V was shortened by 5 bases and J by 4 bases, with 18 bases between the two germline ends. The CDR3 coding sequence is TGTGCCAGCAGTGCCACAGGGCGGCGGACTTATAATTCACCCCTCCACTTT. This translates into CASSATGRRTYNSPLHF.